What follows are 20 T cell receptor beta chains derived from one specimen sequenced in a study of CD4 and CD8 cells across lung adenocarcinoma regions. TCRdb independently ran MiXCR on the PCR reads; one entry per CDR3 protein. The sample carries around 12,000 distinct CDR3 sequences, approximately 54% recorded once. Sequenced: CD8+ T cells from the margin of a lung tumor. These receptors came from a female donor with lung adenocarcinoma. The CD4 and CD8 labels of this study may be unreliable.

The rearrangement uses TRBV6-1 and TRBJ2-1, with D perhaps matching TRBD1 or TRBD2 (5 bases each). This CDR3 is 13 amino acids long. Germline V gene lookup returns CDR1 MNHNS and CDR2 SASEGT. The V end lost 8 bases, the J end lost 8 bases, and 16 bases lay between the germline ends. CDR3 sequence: CASGDRWADEQFF. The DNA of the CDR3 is TGTGCCAGCGGGGACCGTTGGGCGGATGAGCAGTTCTTC.

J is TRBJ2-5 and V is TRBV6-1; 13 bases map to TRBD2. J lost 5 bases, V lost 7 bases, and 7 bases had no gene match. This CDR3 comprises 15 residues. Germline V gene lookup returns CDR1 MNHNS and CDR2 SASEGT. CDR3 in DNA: TGTGCCAGCACAGGACTAGCGGGAGAATGGGAGACCCAGTACTTC. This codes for CASTGLAGEWETQYF.

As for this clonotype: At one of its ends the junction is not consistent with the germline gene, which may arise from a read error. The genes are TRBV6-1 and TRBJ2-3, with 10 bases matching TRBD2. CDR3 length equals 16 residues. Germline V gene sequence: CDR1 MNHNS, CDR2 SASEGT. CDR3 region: CASRASGGRATDTQYF. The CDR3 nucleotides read TGTGCCAGCAGGGCTAGCGGGGGCCGAGCCACAGATACGCAGTATTTC.

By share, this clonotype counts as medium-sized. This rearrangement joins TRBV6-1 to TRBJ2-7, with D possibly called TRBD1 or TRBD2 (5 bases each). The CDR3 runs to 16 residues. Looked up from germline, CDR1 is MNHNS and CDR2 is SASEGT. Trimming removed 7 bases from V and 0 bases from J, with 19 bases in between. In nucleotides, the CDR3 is TGTGCCAGCACACTTGACCGGGACGATAGCTCCTACGAGCAGTACTTC. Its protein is CASTLDRDDSSYEQYF.

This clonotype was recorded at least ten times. CDR3 DNA: TGTGCCAGCAGTTACATTCAGGACGGCTCCTACGAGCAGTACTTC. Translating gives CASSYIQDGSYEQYF. The chain carries TRBV6-5 and TRBJ2-7, with D unresolved. This CDR3 is 15 amino acids long. Germline values: CDR1 MNHEY, CDR2 SVGAGI. V dropped 2 bases and J dropped 0 bases, with 11 bases sitting between them.

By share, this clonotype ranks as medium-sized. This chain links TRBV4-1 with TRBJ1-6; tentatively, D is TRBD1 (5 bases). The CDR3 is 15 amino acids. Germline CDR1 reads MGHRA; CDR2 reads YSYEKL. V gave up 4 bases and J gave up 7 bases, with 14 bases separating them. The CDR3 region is CASSPGPGGNSPLHF. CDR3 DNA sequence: TGCGCCAGCAGCCCAGGGCCGGGGGGGAATTCACCCCTCCACTTT.

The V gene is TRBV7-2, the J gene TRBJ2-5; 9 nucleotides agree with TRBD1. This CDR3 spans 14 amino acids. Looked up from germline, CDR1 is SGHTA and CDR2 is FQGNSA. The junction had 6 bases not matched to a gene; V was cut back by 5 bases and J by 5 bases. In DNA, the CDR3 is TGTGCCAGCAGCCGAGGACAGGGGAGGGAGACCCAGTACTTC. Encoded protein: CASSRGQGRETQYF.

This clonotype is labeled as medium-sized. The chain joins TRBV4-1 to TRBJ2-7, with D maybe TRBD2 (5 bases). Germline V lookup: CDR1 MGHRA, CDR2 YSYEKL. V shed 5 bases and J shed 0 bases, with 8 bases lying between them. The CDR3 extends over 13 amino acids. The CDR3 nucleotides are TGCGCCAGCAGCACCGGGATCTCCTACGAGCAGTACTTC. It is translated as CASSTGISYEQYF.

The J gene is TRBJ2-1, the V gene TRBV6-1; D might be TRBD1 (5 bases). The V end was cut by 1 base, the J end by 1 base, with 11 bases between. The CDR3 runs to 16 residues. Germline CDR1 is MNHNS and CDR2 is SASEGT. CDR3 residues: CASSEEGRASYNEQFF. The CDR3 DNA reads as TGTGCCAGCAGTGAAGAGGGCAGGGCGTCCTACAATGAGCAGTTCTTC.

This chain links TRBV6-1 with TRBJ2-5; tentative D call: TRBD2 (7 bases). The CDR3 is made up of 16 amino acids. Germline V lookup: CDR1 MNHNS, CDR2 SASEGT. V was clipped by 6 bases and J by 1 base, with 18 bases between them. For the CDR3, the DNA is TGTGCCAGCAGGGACTGCGGGGGCCGAGCCCAAGAGACCCAGTACTTC. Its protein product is CASRDCGGRAQETQYF.

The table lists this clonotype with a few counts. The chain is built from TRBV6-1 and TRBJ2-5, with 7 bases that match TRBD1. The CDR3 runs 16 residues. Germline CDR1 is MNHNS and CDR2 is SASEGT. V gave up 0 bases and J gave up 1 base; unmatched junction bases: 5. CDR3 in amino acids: CASSEAQTGSQETQYF. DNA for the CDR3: TGTGCCAGCAGTGAAGCCCAGACAGGGAGCCAAGAGACCCAGTACTTC.

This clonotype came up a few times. The CDR3 nucleotides are TGTGCCAGCAGTTTAACAACCAGAGCCTACGAGCAGTACTTC. Its translation: CASSLTTRAYEQYF. This chain links TRBV27 with TRBJ2-7; D call uncertain. The CDR3 covers 14 residues. Per germline, CDR1 MNHEY and CDR2 SMNVEV (reference sequence). Trimming stripped 2 bases from V and 2 bases from J, with 10 bases between.

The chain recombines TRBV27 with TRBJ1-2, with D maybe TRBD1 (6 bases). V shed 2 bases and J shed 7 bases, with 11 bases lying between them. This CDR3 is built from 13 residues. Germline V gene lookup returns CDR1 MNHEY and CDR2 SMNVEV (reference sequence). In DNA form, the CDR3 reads TGTGCCAGCAGTTTACAGGGGCGAGGTGGCTACACCTTC. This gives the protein CASSLQGRGGYTF.

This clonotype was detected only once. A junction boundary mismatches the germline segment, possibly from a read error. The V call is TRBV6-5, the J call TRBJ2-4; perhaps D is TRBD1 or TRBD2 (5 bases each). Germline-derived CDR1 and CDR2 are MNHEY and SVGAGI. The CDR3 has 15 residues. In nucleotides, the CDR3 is TGTGCCAGCAGTTCGGGGCTGAGAGCCAAAAATACTCAGTATTTC. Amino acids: CASSSGLRAKNTQYF.

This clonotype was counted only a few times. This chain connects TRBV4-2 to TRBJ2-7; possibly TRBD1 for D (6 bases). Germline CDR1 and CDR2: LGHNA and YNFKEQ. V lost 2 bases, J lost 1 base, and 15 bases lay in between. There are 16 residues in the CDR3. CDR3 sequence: CASSQLTGTSSYEQYF. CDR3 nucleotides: TGTGCCAGCAGCCAATTGACCGGGACATCTTCCTACGAGCAGTACTTC.

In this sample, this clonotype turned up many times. CDR3 nucleotide sequence: TGTGCCAGCAGACCTGGTCGGGCAGAGGAGACTGAAGCTTTCTTT. Its translation is CASRPGRAEETEAFF. The J gene is TRBJ1-1, the V gene TRBV27; D not resolved. This CDR3 is built from 15 residues. Germline CDR1 and CDR2: MNHEY and SMNVEV (reference sequence). V was trimmed by 6 bases and J by 5 bases, leaving 19 bases between them.

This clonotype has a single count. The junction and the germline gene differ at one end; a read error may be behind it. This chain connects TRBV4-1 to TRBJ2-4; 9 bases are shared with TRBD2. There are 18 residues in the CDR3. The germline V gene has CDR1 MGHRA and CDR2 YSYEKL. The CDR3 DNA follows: TGCGCCAGCAGCCAAGCGGGCGGGGGGGGGGTGAGCACAGATACGCAGTACTTT. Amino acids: CASSQAGGGGVSTDTQYF.

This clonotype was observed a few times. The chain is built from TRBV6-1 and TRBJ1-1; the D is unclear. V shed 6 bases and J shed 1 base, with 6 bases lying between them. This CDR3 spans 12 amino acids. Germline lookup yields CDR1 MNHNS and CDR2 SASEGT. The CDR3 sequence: CASSRRNTEAFF. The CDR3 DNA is TGTGCCAGCAGCCGCAGGAACACTGAAGCTTTCTTT.

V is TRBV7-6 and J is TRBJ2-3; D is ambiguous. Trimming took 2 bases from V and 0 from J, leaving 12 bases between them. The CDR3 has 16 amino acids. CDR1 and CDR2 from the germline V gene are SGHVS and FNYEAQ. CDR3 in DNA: TGTGCCAGCAGCTTAATGGGGATCGCTAGCACAGATACGCAGTATTTT. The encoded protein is CASSLMGIASTDTQYF.

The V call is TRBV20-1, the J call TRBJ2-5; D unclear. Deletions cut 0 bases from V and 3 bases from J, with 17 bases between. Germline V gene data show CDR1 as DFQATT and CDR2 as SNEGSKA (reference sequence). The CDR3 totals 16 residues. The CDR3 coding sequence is TGCAGTGCTAGAGATTCATGGGGAAAGGCCAAAGAGACCCAGTACTTC. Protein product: CSARDSWGKAKETQYF.